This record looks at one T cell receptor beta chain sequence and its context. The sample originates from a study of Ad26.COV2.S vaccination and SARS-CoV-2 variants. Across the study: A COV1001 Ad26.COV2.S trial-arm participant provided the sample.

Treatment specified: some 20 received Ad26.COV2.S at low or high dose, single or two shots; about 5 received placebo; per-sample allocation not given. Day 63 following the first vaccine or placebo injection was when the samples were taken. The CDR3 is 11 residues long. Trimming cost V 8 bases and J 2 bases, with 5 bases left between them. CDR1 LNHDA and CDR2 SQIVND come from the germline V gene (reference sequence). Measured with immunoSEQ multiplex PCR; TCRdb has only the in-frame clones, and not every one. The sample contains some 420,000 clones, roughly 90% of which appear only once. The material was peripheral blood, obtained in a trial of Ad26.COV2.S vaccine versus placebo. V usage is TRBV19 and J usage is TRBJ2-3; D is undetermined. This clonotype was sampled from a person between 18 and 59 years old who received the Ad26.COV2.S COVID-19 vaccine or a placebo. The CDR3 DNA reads TGTGCCAGTTCCTACACAGATACGCAGTATTTT. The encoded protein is CASSYTDTQYF.